The clone carrying this T cell receptor beta chain was observed once. Its antigen is unidentified. Profiling relied on immunoSEQ multiplex PCR, and the TCRdb table lists in-frame clones only, not all of them. Of some 650,000 clones listed, more than 95% are singletons. The source of the sample is a study of shared clonotypes between healthy human individuals. Study summary: Used for every donor were three CD4 naive, three CD4 memory, two CD8 naive and one CD8 memory plate.

Findings and caveats of the study: Donor clonotype sharing was expected to depend on sequencing depth.

Germline CDR1 LNHDA, CDR2 SQIVND (reference sequence). There are 17 residues in the CDR3. V was clipped by 8 bases and J by 1 base; unmatched bases: 8. This sequence joins TRBV19 and TRBJ2-2, with 12 bases lining up with TRBD2. The TCR sequence derives from a woman in her 30s in good health. The sample taken for sequencing was naive CD4+ T cells sorted from blood. Indicated subset: CD45RA+ positively selected. The CDR3 protein is CASGWLAGGLNTGELFF. DNA of the CDR3: TGTGCCAGTGGTTGGCTAGCGGGAGGGCTGAACACCGGGGAGCTGTTTTTT.